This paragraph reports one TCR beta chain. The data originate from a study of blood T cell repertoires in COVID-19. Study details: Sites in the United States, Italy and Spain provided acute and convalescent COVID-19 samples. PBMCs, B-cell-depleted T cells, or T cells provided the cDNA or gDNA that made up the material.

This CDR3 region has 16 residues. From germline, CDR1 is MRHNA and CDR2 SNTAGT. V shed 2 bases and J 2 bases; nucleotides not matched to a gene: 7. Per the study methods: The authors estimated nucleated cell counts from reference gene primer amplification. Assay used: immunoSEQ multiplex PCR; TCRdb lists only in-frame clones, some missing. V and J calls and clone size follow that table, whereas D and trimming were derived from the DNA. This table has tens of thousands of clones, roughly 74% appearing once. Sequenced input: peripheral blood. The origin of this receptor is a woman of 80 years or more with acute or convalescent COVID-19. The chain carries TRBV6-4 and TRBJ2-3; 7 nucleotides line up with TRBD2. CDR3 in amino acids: CASSDGSGGHTDTQYF. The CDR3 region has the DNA TGTGCCAGCAGTGACGGGTCGGGAGGTCACACAGATACGCAGTATTTT.